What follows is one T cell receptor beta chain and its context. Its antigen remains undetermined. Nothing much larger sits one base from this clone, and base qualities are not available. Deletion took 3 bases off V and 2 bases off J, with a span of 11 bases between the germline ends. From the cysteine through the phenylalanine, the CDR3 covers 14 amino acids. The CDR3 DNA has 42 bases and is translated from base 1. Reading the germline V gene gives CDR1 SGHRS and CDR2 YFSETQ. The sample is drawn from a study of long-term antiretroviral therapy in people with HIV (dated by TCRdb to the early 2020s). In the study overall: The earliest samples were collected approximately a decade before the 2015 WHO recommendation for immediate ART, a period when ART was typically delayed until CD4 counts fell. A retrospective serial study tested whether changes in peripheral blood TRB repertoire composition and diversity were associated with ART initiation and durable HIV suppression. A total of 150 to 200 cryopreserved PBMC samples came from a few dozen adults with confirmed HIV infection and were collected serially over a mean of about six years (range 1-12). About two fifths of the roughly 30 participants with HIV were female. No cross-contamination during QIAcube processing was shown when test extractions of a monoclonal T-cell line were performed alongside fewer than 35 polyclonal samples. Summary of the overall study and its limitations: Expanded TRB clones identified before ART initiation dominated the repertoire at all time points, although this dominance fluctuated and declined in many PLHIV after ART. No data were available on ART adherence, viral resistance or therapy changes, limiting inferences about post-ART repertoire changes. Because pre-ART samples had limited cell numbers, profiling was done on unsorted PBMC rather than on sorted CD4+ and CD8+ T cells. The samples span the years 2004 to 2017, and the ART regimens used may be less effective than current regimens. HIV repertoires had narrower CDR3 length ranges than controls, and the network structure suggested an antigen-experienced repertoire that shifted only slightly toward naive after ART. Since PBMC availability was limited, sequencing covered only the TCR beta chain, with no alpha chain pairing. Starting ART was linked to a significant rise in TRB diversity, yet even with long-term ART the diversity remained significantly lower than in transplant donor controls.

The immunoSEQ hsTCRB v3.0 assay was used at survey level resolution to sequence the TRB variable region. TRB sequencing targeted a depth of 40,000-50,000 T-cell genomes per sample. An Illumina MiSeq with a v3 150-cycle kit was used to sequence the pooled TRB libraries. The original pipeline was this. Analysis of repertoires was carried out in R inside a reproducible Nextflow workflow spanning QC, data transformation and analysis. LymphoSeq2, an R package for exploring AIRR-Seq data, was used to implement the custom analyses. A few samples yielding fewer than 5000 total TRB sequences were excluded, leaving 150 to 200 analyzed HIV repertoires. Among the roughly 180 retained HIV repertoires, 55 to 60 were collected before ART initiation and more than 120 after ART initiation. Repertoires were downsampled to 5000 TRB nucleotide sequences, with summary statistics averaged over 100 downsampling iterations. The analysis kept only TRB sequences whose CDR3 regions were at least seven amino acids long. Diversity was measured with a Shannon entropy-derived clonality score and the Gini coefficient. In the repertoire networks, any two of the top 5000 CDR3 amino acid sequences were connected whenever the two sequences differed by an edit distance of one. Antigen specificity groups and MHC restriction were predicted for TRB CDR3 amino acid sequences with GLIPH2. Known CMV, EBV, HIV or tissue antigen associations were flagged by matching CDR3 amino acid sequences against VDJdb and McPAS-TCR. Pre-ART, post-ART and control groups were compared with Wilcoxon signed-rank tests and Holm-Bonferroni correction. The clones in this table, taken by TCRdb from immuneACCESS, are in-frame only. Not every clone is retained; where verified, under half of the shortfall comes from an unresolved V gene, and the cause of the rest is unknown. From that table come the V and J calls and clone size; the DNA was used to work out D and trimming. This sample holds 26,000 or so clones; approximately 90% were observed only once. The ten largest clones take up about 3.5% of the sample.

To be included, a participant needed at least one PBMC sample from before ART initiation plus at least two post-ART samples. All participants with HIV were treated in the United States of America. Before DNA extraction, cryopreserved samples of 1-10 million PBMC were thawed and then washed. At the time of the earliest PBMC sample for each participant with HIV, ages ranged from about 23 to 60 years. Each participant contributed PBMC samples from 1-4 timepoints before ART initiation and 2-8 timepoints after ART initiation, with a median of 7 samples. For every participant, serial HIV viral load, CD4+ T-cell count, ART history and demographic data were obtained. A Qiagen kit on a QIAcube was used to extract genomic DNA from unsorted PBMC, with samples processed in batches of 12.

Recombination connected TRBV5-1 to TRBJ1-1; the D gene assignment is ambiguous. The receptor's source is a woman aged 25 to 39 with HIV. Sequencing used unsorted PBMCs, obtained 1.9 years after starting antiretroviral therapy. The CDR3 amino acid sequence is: CASSSVLGNTEAFF. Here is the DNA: TGCGCCAGCAGCTCAGTTTTGGGAAACACTGAAGCTTTCTTT.